This T cell receptor (beta chain) derives from a study of blood T cell repertoires in COVID-19. Germline CDR1 and CDR2: KGHSH and LQKENI. The ends lost 6 bases at V and 2 bases at J; junction bases unmatched: 4. The CDR3 has 15 residues. In the original workflow: For nucleated cells, counts were estimated from reference gene primer amplification. Assay: immunoSEQ multiplex PCR; the TCRdb copy retains only in-frame clones and omits some. That table is the source of V, J and clone size, and D and trimming were worked out from the DNA. The sample consists of 150,000 to 170,000 clones, over 65% of them appearing once.

The sequence came from a man older than 75 with acute or convalescent COVID-19. The chain recombines TRBV18 with TRBJ2-3; the match to TRBD2 covers 11 bases. Sequenced sample: peripheral blood. CDR3: CASSRTSGYTDTQYF. In DNA form, the CDR3 reads TGTGCCAGCTCGAGGACTAGCGGGTACACAGATACGCAGTATTTT.